This TCR beta chain was sequenced during a study of T cell responses to AZD1222 COVID-19 vaccine. Findings and limits, study-wide: Only after the peak T cell response were repertoires sampled.

Comment on this clone: Its matching antigen is unknown.

Per germline, CDR1 SGHTA and CDR2 FQGNSA. CDR3 size: 15 residues. The V gene lost 3 bases and the J gene lost 5 bases, with 17 bases spanning the gap. The protocol was immunoSEQ multiplex PCR, while the TCRdb copy is restricted to in-frame clones and leaves out a portion. The table lists 120,000 or so clones, approximately 84% of them singletons. The sequences come from peripheral blood, collected on day 0 of AZD1222 vaccination. This TCR came from an adult in good health. The V gene is TRBV7-2, the J gene TRBJ2-7; weak D call: TRBD1 (6 bases). This CDR3 is CASSLGSGERDEQYF. The CDR3 nucleotides read TGTGCCAGCAGCTTGGGATCAGGGGAACGAGACGAGCAGTACTTC.